A single sample gave rise to the 15 T cell receptor beta chains below, sequenced in a study of T cell responses to AZD1222 COVID-19 vaccine. TCRdb keeps only in-frame clones here, not all; method: immunoSEQ multiplex PCR. This table holds about 220,000 clones, about 93% found once. Sequencing was performed on peripheral blood, taken on day 0 of MenACWY control vaccination. These receptors were obtained from an adult in good health.

The chain employs TRBV7-3 and TRBJ2-2; 9 positions agree with TRBD1. The V and J ends lost 5 bases and 4 bases, in that order; junction bases with no gene match: 5. Germline CDR1 and CDR2: SGHTA and FQGTGA. CDR3 length: 15 amino acids. The chain's CDR3 is CASSTTTGGTGELFF. In DNA, the CDR3 is TGTGCCAGCAGCACCACGACAGGGGGCACCGGGGAGCTGTTTTTT.

V gene TRBV9 combines with J gene TRBJ1-1; D possibly corresponds to TRBD1 (6 bases). V was cut by 0 bases and J by 0 bases, with 9 bases left in between. This CDR3 is 15 amino acids long. The germline V gene has CDR1 SGDLS and CDR2 YYNGEE. CDR3 loop: CASSVGDNLNTEAFF. CDR3 bases: TGTGCCAGCAGCGTAGGGGACAACCTGAACACTGAAGCTTTCTTT.

Only a few counts were recorded for this clone. The chain joins TRBV7-8 to TRBJ1-1; no reliable D call. The V end was cut by 2 bases, the J end by 2 bases, with 12 bases between. CDR1 and CDR2 from the germline V gene are SGHVS and FQNEAQ. This CDR3 has 15 residues. The CDR3 region is CASSLRGSANTEAFF. For the CDR3, the DNA is TGTGCCAGCAGCTTACGAGGCAGCGCCAACACTGAAGCTTTCTTT.

The V call is TRBV19, the J call TRBJ1-1, with 11 nucleotides matching TRBD1. Trimming cost V 3 bases and J 0 bases; bases outside gene matches: 6. The CDR3 loop spans 17 amino acids. From germline, CDR1 is LNHDA and CDR2 SQIVND (reference sequence). CDR3 in amino acids: CASSIGTGGRMNTEAFF. CDR3 nucleotide sequence: TGTGCCAGTAGTATTGGGACAGGGGGACGAATGAACACTGAAGCTTTCTTT. Combining the CDR3 with reference TRBV19 and TRBJ1-1 gives the whole variable domain DGGITQSPKYLFRKEGQNVTLSCEQNLNHDAMYWYRQDPGQGLRLIYYSQIVNDFQKGDIAEGYSVSREKKESFPLTVTSAQKNPTAFYLCASSIGTGGRMNTEAFFGQGTRLTVV.

To note about this clone: One end of the junction is discordant with germline, which a read error may explain. V is TRBV2 and J is TRBJ1-3; D remains ambiguous. The CDR3 consists of 13 residues. Germline V gene data show CDR1 as SNHLY and CDR2 as FYNNEI. CDR3 DNA: TGTGCCAGCAGTGAAGCGCGCGTAAGCGGCGTAGATTTT. Its translation is CASSEARVSGVDF.

The V call is TRBV2, the J call TRBJ2-7, with 8 bases that match TRBD1. V dropped 7 bases and J dropped 3; count of bases not matched to a gene: 5. CDR1 SNHLY and CDR2 FYNNEI come from the germline V gene. This CDR3 comprises 13 residues. CDR3: CASKGGQVYEQYF. Written as DNA, the CDR3 is TGTGCCAGCAAAGGGGGACAGGTCTACGAGCAGTACTTC.

V and J are TRBV5-4 and TRBJ2-5; no firm D call. Germline V lookup: CDR1 SGHNT, CDR2 YYREEE (reference sequence). CDR3 length: 12 amino acids. Trimming cost V 0 bases and J 4 bases, with 4 bases left between them. CDR3: CASSLVAETQYF. The CDR3 DNA is TGTGCCAGCAGCTTGGTGGCAGAGACCCAGTACTTC.

The chain joins TRBV29-1 to TRBJ1-1; D might be TRBD1 (5 bases). Germline V gene data show CDR1 as SQVTM and CDR2 as ANQGSEA. The CDR3 extends over 11 amino acids. CDR3 sequence: CTSTRGSEAFF. CDR3 nucleotides: TGCACTTCGACGAGGGGAAGTGAAGCTTTCTTT. Full variable domain (remainder filled in from reference TRBV29-1 and TRBJ1-1): SAVISQKPSRDICQRGTSLTIQCQVDSQVTMMFWYRQQPGQSLTLIATANQGSEATYESGFVIDKFPISRPNLTFSTLTVSNMSPEDSSIYLCTSTRGSEAFFGQGTRLTVV.

The rearrangement links TRBV19 to TRBJ1-1, with a tentative D call TRBD1 (6 bases). With 3 bases removed from V and 4 bases from J, the gap between germline ends came to 12 bases. This CDR3 spans 14 amino acids. Germline-derived CDR1 and CDR2 are LNHDA and SQIVND (reference sequence). The CDR3: CASSMVGGFTEAFF. Here the CDR3 DNA reads TGTGCCAGTAGTATGGTAGGGGGGTTCACTGAAGCTTTCTTT.

This rearrangement joins TRBV28 to TRBJ1-1; TRBD1 is a possible D gene (6 bases). CDR1 is MDHEN, CDR2 SYDVKM, per germline. V was trimmed by 2 bases and J by 12 bases, leaving 19 bases between them. This CDR3 has 14 amino acids. CDR3 region: CASSLPSRGHLSFF. CDR3 DNA sequence: TGTGCCAGCAGTTTACCTAGCCGGGGGCATCTTTCTTTCTTT.

The CDR3 sequence: CASSFQTGITGELFF. The CDR3, as DNA: TGTGCCAGCAGCTTCCAGACAGGGATCACCGGGGAGCTGTTTTTT. This sequence joins TRBV7-2 and TRBJ2-2, with 7 bases identical to TRBD1. CDR3 length: 15 residues. The V gene end was trimmed by 3 bases and the J gene end by 4 bases; junction bases not matched to a gene: 5. Germline CDR1 reads SGHTA; CDR2 reads FQGNSA.

V gene TRBV5-1 combines with J gene TRBJ2-1; D gene ambiguous. CDR3 length equals 14 residues. The V gene's germline CDR1 is SGHRS and CDR2 YFSETQ. The germline V and J ends were trimmed by 0 bases and 4 bases, with 8 bases remaining between them. The CDR3 loop is CASSLEQPYNEQFF. The CDR3, as DNA: TGCGCCAGCAGCTTGGAACAGCCTTACAATGAGCAGTTCTTC.

The chain uses TRBV28 and TRBJ1-3; weak D call: TRBD1 (6 bases). V was clipped by 1 base and J by 0 bases, with 13 bases between them. The germline V gene has CDR1 MDHEN and CDR2 SYDVKM. The CDR3 totals 17 residues. The CDR3 loop reads CASSLFPGGASGNTIYF. The CDR3 DNA follows: TGTGCCAGCAGTTTATTTCCCGGGGGGGCCTCTGGAAACACCATATATTTT.

The gene calls are TRBV3-1 (or the pseudogene TRBV3-2) and TRBJ1-6; no definite D call. This CDR3 has 15 amino acids. With 0 bases removed from V and 10 bases from J, the gap between germline ends came to 13 bases. Germline V gives CDR1 LGHDT, CDR2 YNNKEL (reference sequence). As DNA, the CDR3 is TGTGCCAGCAGCCAAGACATGGTTGAGGTATCACCCCTCCACTTT. Residues: CASSQDMVEVSPLHF.

The chain uses TRBV6-2 or TRBV6-3 and TRBJ1-5, with 8 bases fitting TRBD1. From germline, CDR1 is MNHEY and CDR2 SVGEGT. This CDR3 spans 18 amino acids. V shed 2 bases and J 2 bases; nucleotides not matched to a gene: 11. The CDR3 region is CASSYLNGQGQGNQPQHF. DNA for the CDR3: TGTGCCAGCAGTTACCTCAACGGACAGGGTCAGGGCAATCAGCCCCAGCATTTT.